This TCR beta chain stems from a study of shared clonotypes between healthy human individuals. Germline values: CDR1 SQVTM, CDR2 ANQGSEA. The CDR3 consists of 13 residues. Each sorted subset replicate got 200 ng genomic DNA, roughly 27,000 genomes. The data were produced by immunoSEQ multiplex PCR, yet TCRdb's version contains in-frame clones alone and is incomplete. The sample lists fewer than 1.4 million clones, roughly 74% occurring once. Note on this clone: One junction end does not reproduce the germline sequence, and a read error may be involved.

The chain combines TRBV29-1 with TRBJ2-3; no firm D call. The TCR originated in a man younger than 35 in good health. Some clones in this sample may be carry-over from other donors' samples. Sequencing was performed on memory CD4+ T cells from PBMCs. Subset indicated: CD45RA-negative fraction. The DNA for the CDR3 is TGCAGCGCTGAAAGAAGTGGCACAGATACGCAGTATTTT. This translates into CSAERSGTDTQYF.